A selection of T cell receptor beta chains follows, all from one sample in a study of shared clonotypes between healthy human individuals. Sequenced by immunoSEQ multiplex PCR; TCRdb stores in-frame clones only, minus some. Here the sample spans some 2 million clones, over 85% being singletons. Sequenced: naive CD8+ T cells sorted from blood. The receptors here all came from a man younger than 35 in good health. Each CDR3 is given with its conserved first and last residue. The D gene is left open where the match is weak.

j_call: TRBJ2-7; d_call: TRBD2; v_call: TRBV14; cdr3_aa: CASSHTSGGPYEQYF
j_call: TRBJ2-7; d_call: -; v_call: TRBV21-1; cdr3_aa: CASSTLGRPNSYEQYF
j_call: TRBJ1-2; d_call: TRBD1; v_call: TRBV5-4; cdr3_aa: CASSGDRGDIYGYTF
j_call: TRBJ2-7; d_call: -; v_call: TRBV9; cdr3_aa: CASSVDPESSYEQYF
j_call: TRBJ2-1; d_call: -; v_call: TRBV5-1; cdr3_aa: CASSFNPPGNEQFF
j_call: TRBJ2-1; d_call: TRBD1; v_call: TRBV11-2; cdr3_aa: CASSLGPGQGYNEQFF
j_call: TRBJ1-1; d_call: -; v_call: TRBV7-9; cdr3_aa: CASSLFQLQNTEAFF
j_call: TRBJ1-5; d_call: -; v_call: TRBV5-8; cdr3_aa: CASSLTRSSGQPQHF
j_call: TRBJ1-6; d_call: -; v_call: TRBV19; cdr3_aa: CASSRRIEDPNSPLHF
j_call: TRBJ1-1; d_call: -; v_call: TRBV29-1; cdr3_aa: CSVEDLNAEAFF
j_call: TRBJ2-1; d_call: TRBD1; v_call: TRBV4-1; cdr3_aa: CASSQVLQGAGEQFF
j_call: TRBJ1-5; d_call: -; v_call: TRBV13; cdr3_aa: CASSLGGAQPQHF
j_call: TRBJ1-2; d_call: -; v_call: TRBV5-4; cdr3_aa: CASSSDRYGYTF
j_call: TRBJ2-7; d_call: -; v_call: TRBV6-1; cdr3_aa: CASSGTEYEQYF
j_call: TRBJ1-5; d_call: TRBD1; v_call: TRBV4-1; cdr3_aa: CASSHRQGPDQPQHF
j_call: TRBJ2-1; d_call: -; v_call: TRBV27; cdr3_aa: CASSLGQVRDEQFF
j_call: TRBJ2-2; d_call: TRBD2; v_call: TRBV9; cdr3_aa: CASSGLAGGLTGELFF
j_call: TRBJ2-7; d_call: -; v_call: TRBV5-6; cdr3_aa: CASSAGSSYEQYF
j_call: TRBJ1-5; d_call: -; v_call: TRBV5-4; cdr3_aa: CASSGGHNQPQHF
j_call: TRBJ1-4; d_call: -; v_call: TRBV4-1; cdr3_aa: CASSQDGNLQKEKLFF
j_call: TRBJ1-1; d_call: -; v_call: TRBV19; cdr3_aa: CASSSGGMNTEAFF
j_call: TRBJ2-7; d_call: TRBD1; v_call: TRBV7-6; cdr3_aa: CASSLGSPGQGGTYEQYF
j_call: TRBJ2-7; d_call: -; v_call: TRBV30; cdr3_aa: CAWSAGVSSEQYF
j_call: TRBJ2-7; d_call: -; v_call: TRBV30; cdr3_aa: CAWSASQGYEQYF
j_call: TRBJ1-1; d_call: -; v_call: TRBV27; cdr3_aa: CASRSDSNTEAFF